Below, 14 T cell receptor beta chains from the same sample are listed, as sequenced in a study of blood T cell repertoires in COVID-19. Measured with immunoSEQ multiplex PCR; TCRdb has only the in-frame clones, and not every one. The sample holds just under 150,000 clones; around nine tenths are singletons and the top ten take roughly 8%. What was sequenced was peripheral blood. These receptors were taken from a woman in her forties or fifties with active or convalescent COVID-19.

V usage is TRBV27 and J usage is TRBJ2-1; TRBD2 agrees at 13 bases. Germline values: CDR1 MNHEY, CDR2 SMNVEV (reference sequence). The V gene end was trimmed by 0 bases and the J gene end by 7 bases; junction bases not matched to a gene: 3. The CDR3 length is 16 residues. The CDR3 coding sequence is TGTGCCAGCAGTTTATCCGGGACTAGCGGGGCTAATGAGCAGTTCTTC. Translating gives CASSLSGTSGANEQFF.

This chain joins TRBV4-1 and TRBJ1-4; possible D gene TRBD1, 6 bases. CDR1 MGHRA and CDR2 YSYEKL come from the germline V gene. V lost 0 bases and J lost 6, with 20 bases in between. The CDR3 spans 18 residues. The DNA of the CDR3 is TGCGCCAGCAGCCAAGATACCTCTGGGGGCCCGGGGTATGAAAAACTGTTTTTT. Translating gives CASSQDTSGGPGYEKLFF.

This clone was counted a single time. The chain links TRBV28 to TRBJ2-7; 11 nucleotides line up with TRBD2. Germline V CDR1 and CDR2: MDHEN, SYDVKM. CDR3 size: 16 residues. V trimming: 5 bases; J trimming: 2 bases; junction bases outside the gene matches: 8. CDR3 DNA: TGTGCCAGCAGTAAAGCCGGGACTAGCGGCACCTACGAGCAGTACTTC. Its translation is CASSKAGTSGTYEQYF.

This sequence joins TRBV7-9 and TRBJ2-7; D gene ambiguous. Trimming removed 5 bases at V and 1 base at J, with 12 bases between. The CDR3 contains 14 residues. Germline V gene data show CDR1 as SEHNR and CDR2 as FQNEAQ (reference sequence). The CDR3 nucleotides read TGTGCCAGCAGCGACGCGGTACGGTCCTACGAGCAGTACTTC. This gives the protein CASSDAVRSYEQYF.

The chain uses TRBV15 and TRBJ2-7; the match to TRBD2 covers 9 bases. The V gene's germline CDR1 is LNHNV and CDR2 YYDKDF (reference sequence). With 1 base clipped from V and 2 bases from J, the junction kept 6 bases outside the gene matches. The CDR3 is made up of 16 amino acids. This chain's CDR3 is CATSRGKAGGTYEQYF. DNA of the CDR3: TGTGCCACCAGCAGAGGAAAAGCGGGAGGAACCTACGAGCAGTACTTC.

There are a few counts of this clone. V gene TRBV14 combines with J gene TRBJ1-6, with a weak D call TRBD1 (6 bases). V was shortened by 4 bases and J by 10 bases, with 11 bases between the two germline ends. Germline-derived CDR1 and CDR2 are SGHDN and FVKESK. The CDR3 sequence is 13 residues long. DNA of the CDR3: TGTGCCAGCAGCCGGCAGGGGAGCTCACCCCTCCACTTT. The encoded protein is CASSRQGSSPLHF.

This chain joins TRBV7-9 and TRBJ2-5; D is ambiguous. Germline CDR1 reads SEHNR; CDR2 reads FQNEAQ (reference sequence). V lost 1 base and J 2 bases, leaving 8 bases between the germline ends. There are 14 residues in the CDR3. The CDR3 reads CASSLDSSQETQYF. The DNA of the CDR3 is TGTGCCAGCAGCTTAGACAGCTCTCAAGAGACCCAGTACTTC.

The chain is built from TRBV19 and TRBJ1-3, with unresolved D. This CDR3 comprises 14 residues. Per germline, CDR1 LNHDA and CDR2 SQIVND (reference sequence). Trimming cost V 11 bases and J 0 bases, with 14 bases left between them. The CDR3 DNA is TGTGCCTCCTCCCTCCGGAGCTCTGGAAACACCATATATTTT. Residues: CASSLRSSGNTIYF.

The chain has TRBV3-1 (or the pseudogene TRBV3-2) and TRBJ2-7; D is possibly TRBD2 (5 bases). CDR3 size: 18 residues. The V gene lost 3 bases and the J gene lost 0 bases, with 21 bases spanning the gap. Germline assignment: CDR1 LGHDT and CDR2 YNNKEL (reference sequence). The CDR3 region has the DNA TGTGCCAGCAGCCACCCTTCATTGGGCAGGAGGAGCTCCTACGAGCAGTACTTC. This sequence encodes CASSHPSLGRRSSYEQYF.

The gene calls are TRBV7-2 and TRBJ1-5; possibly TRBD1 for D (6 bases). This CDR3 contains 15 residues. CDR1 and CDR2 (germline): SGHTA, FQGNSA. V lost 3 bases and J 2 bases, leaving 11 bases between the germline ends. CDR3 sequence reads: CASSFRGIGNQPQHF. DNA for the CDR3: TGTGCCAGCAGCTTCAGGGGAATCGGCAATCAGCCCCAGCATTTT. Supplemented by reference TRBV7-2 and TRBJ1-5, the full variable domain reads GAGVSQSPSNKVTEKGKDVELRCDPISGHTALYWYRQSLGQGLEFLIYFQGNSAPDKSGLPSDRFSAERTGGSVSTLTIQRTQQEDSAVYLCASSFRGIGNQPQHFGDGTRLSIL.

V and J are TRBV9 and TRBJ2-7; 7 bases line up with TRBD1. Germline assignment: CDR1 SGDLS and CDR2 YYNGEE. V trimming: 2 bases; J trimming: 3 bases; junction bases outside the gene matches: 5. The CDR3 spans 14 residues. CDR3 in amino acids: CASSVVPGGYEQYF. In DNA, the CDR3 is TGTGCCAGCAGCGTTGTTCCAGGGGGCTACGAGCAGTACTTC.

This sequence joins TRBV19 and TRBJ2-6, with D tentatively TRBD1 (6 bases). CDR3 length: 15 residues. Germline V gives CDR1 LNHDA, CDR2 SQIVND (reference sequence). Between the trimmed V and J ends, which lost 6 bases and 3 bases, there was a span of 12 bases. The CDR3 loop reads CASRQGLFGANVLTF. The CDR3 nucleotides are TGTGCCAGTAGGCAGGGGCTATTTGGGGCCAACGTCCTGACTTTC.

V is TRBV5-5 and J is TRBJ2-7, with D unclear. The CDR3 totals 14 residues. Looked up from germline, CDR1 is SGHKS and CDR2 is YYEKEE (reference sequence). V shed 1 base and J shed 4 bases, with 12 bases lying between them. CDR3 in DNA: TGTGCCAGCAGCTTGTTGCTCAGGTCGTACGAGCAGTACTTC. This sequence encodes CASSLLLRSYEQYF.

The chain has TRBV27 and TRBJ2-7; no firm D call. Trimming removed 4 bases at V and 4 bases at J, with 14 bases between. This CDR3 is 14 amino acids long. Germline V CDR1 and CDR2: MNHEY, SMNVEV (reference sequence). Here the CDR3 reads CASSSRKADYEQYF. Written as DNA, the CDR3 is TGTGCCAGCAGTTCCAGGAAAGCCGATTACGAGCAGTACTTC.